The source of this T cell receptor (beta chain) is a study of graft-versus-host responses after intestinal transplantation. Study background: Recipients were all induced with anti-thymocyte globulin, then given tacrolimus and steroids for about three years. Findings and caveats of the study: GvH clonotypes were identified within recipient marrow, with a subset emerging first in ileum or blood. Within the allografts of patients who had graft-donor T cell macrochimerism, graft-versus-host to host-versus-graft clonal ratios were high.

Measured with immunoSEQ multiplex PCR; TCRdb has only the in-frame clones, and not every one. The profile shows tens of thousands of clones, about 94% of them singletons. This clone was recorded once. Its antigen is undetermined. The germline V gene encodes CDR1 SGHNT and CDR2 YYREEE (reference sequence). V shed 2 bases and J shed 4 bases, with 12 bases lying between them. This CDR3 spans 14 amino acids. The sequence was collected from a human donor who was the organ donor for an intestinal transplant. This chain uses TRBV5-4 with TRBJ1-2; D is unclear. The starting material was unstimulated CD4+ T cells sorted from spleen or lymph node cells, obtained before transplant. The CDR3 spells CASSFYSGRYGYTF. The CDR3 DNA is TGTGCCAGCAGCTTCTATTCAGGCCGCTATGGCTACACCTTC.